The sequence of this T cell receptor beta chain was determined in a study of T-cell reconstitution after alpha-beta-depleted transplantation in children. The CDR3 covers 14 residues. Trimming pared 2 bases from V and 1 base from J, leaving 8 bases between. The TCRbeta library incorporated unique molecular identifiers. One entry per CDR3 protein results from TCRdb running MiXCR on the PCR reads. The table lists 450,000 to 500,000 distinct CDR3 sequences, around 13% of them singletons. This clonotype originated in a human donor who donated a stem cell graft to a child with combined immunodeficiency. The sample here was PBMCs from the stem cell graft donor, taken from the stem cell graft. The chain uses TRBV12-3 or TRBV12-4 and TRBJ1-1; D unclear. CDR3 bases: TGTGCCAGCAGTTTAAGGAGAACGAACACTGAAGCTTTCTTT. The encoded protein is CASSLRRTNTEAFF.